This T cell receptor beta chain was identified in a study of post-analysis software for immune sequencing data. Whole-study results and caveats: Diversity measured as normalized Chao1 was significantly lower in multiple sclerosis patients than in controls. The study found TRBV5-6, TRBV5-1 and TRBV20-1 among five TRBV segments more frequent in patients than controls.

V shed 7 bases and J shed 4 bases, with 19 bases lying between them. Germline-derived CDR1 and CDR2 are MNHEY and SVGAGI. This CDR3 has 15 residues. A remark on this clonotype: No antigen is known for it.

Unique molecular identifiers featured in each of the TCR beta cDNA libraries. One entry per CDR3 protein, called by TCRdb with MiXCR from the PCR reads. Of hundreds of thousands of distinct CDR3 sequences listed, just under 30% were seen once; the top ten hold 0.56%. The clonotype was recovered from a girl under 18 with multiple sclerosis. Sequenced sample: blood. The chain couples TRBV6-5 to TRBJ2-5; a weak D match, TRBD2 (7 bases). CDR3 protein: CASTGGGGTGETQYF. The CDR3 nucleotides are TGTGCCAGCACCGGAGGGGGGGGAACGGGAGAGACCCAGTACTTC.